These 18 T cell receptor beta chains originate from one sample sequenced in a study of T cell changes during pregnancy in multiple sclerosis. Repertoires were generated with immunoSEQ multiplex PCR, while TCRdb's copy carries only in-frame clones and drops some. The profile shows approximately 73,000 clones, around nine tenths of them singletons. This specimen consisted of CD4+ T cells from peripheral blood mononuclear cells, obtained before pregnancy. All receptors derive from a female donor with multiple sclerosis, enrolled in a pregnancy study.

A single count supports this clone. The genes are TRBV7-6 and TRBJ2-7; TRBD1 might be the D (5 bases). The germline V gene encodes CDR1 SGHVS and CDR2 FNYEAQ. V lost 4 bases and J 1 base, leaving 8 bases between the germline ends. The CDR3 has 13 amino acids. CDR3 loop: CASSSRQSYEQYF. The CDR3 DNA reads TGTGCCAGCAGCTCCCGACAGTCCTACGAGCAGTACTTC.

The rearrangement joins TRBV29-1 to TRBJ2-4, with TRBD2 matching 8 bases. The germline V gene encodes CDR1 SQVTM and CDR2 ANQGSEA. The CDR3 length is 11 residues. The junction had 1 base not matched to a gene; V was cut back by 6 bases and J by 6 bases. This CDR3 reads CSVGLANIQYF. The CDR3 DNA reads TGCAGCGTAGGACTAGCAAACATTCAGTACTTC.

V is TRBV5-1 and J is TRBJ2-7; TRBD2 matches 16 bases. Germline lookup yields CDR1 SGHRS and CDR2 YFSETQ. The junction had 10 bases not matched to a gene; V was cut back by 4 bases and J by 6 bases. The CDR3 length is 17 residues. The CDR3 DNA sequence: TGCGCCAGCAGCCTGGGACTAGCGGGGGGGTTTCCACCCGAGCAGTACTTC. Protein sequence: CASSLGLAGGFPPEQYF.

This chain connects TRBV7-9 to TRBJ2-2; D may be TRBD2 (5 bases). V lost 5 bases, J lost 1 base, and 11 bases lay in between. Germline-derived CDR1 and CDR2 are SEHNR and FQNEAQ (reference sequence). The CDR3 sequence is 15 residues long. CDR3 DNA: TGTGCCAGCAGCCCCTTGAGGGAGAACACCGGGGAGCTGTTTTTT. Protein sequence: CASSPLRENTGELFF.

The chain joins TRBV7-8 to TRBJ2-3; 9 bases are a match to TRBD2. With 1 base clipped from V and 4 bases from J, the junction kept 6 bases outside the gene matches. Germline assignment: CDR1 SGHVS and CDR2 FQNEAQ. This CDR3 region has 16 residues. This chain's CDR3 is CASSLVAGVRADTQYF. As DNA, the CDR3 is TGTGCCAGCAGCTTAGTAGCGGGAGTGAGGGCAGATACGCAGTATTTT.

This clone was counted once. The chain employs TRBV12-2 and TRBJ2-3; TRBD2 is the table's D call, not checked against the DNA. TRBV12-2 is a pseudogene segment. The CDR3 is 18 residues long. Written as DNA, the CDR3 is TGTGCAAGTCGCTTAAGGGAGATTGTAGAGCGGGAGACAGATACGCAGTATTTT. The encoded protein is CASRLREIVERETDTQYF.

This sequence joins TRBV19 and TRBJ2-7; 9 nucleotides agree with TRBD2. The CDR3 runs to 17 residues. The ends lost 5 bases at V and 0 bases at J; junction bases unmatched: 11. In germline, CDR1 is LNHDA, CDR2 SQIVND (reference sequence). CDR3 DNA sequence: TGTGCCAGTAGTCCCCGGGGTAGCGGGAGAAGCTCCTACGAGCAGTACTTC. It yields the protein CASSPRGSGRSSYEQYF.

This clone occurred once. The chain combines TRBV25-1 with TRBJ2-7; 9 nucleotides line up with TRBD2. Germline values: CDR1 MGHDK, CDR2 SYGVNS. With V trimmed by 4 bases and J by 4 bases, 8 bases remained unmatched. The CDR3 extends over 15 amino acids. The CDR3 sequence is CASSGYRSGGYEQYF. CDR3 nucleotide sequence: TGTGCCAGCAGTGGGTATAGGAGCGGGGGGTACGAGCAGTACTTC.

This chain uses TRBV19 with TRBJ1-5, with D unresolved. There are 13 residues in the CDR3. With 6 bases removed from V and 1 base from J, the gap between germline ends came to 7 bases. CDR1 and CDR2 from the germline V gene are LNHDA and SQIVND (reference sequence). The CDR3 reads CASRSRSNQPQHF. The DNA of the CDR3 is TGTGCCAGTAGGTCGAGAAGCAATCAGCCCCAGCATTTT.

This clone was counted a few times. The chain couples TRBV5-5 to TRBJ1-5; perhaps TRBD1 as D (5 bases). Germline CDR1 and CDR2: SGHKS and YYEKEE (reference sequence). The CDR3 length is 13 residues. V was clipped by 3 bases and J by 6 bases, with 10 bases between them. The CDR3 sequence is CASSSGLSQPQHF. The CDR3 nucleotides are TGTGCCAGCAGCTCGGGACTGAGTCAGCCCCAGCATTTT.

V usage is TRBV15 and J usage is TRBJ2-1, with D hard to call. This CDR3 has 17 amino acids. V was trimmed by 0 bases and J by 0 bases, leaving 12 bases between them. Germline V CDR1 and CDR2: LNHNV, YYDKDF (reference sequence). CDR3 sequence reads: CATSRDHGVSSYNEQFF. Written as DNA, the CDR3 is TGTGCCACCAGCAGAGATCATGGAGTGAGCTCCTACAATGAGCAGTTCTTC.

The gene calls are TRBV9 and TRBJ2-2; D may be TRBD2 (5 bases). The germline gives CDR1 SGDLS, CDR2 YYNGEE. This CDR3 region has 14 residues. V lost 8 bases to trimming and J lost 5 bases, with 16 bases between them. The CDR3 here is CASRISVRTGELFF. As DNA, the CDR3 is TGTGCCAGTCGAATTAGCGTTAGGACCGGGGAGCTGTTTTTT.

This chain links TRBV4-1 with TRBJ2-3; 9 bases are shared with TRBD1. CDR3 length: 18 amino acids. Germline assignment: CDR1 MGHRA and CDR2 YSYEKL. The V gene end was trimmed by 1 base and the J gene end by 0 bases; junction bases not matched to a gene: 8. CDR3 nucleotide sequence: TGCGCCAGCAGCCAAGGGTTTTCCGGGACAGGGAGCACAGATACGCAGTATTTT. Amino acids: CASSQGFSGTGSTDTQYF.

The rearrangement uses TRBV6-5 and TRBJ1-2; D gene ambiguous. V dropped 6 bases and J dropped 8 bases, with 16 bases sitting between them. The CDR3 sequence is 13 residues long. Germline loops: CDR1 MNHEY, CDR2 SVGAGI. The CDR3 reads CASRTPEGLGYTF. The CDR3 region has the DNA TGTGCCAGCAGGACCCCGGAGGGTTTGGGCTACACCTTC.

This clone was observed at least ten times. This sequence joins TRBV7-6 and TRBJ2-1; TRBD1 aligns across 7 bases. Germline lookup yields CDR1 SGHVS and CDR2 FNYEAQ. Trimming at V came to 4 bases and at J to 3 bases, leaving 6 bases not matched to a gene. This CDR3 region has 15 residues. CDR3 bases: TGTGCCAGCAGCTCGACAGGGATGAGCTACAATGAGCAGTTCTTC. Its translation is CASSSTGMSYNEQFF.

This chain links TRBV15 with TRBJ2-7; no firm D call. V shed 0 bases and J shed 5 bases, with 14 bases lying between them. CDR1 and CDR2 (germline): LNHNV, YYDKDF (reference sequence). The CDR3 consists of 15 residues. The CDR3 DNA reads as TGTGCCACCAGCAGAGATTGGCGACTTACCAACGAGCAGTACTTC. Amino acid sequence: CATSRDWRLTNEQYF.

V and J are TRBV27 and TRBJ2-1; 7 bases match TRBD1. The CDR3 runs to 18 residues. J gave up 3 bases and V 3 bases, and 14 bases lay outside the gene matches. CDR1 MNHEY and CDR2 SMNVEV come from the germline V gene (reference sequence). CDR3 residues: CASSFRTSTGISYNEQFF. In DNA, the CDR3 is TGTGCCAGCAGTTTCCGTACTTCGACAGGGATAAGCTACAATGAGCAGTTCTTC.

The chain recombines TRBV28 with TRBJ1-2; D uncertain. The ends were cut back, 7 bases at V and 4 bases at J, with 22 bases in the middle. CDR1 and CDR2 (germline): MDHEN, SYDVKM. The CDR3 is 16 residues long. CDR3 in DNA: TGTGCCAGCACCTCTCGACAACCCTCGCGGGGCTATGGCTACACCTTC. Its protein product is CASTSRQPSRGYGYTF.